The T cell receptor (beta chain) under discussion was sequenced for a study of cytomegalovirus exposure and HLA in healthy donors (dated by TCRdb to about 2017). General notes on the study: An earlier analysis of some 620 of the donors reported about 300 Gb of sequence data and 95 million to 130 million unique TCR beta sequences obtained from about 200 million T cells. The aim of the study was to test whether cataloging public T cell receptors could identify signatures of past pathogen exposure. Approximately 300 gigabases of sequencing data and around 85 million unique TCR sequences made up an early release that covered several hundred HLA-typed donors. Genome-wide SNP genotypes for about 65% of the roughly 670 donors were used in a later genetic analysis, which treated that subset as a discovery cohort. Every discovery cohort repertoire had been produced on one sequencing platform. To predict cytomegalovirus infection status, the study combined high-throughput TCR immunosequencing, statistical association of individual TCRs with disease status, and machine learning. A separate validation cohort of 100 to 150 different subjects was used in addition to the approximately 670-subject first cohort. Of the roughly 400 genotyped donors, more than 75% were placed in the genetic ancestry cluster associated with self-reported Caucasian donors. The later analysis used no new phenotypic data to find candidate immune exposures, relying instead on TCR beta sequences and their occurrence across donors. A later analysis re-analyzed previously published TCR beta repertoires from 550 to 700 donors and added high-resolution HLA genotyping to study TCR occurrence patterns. The study profiled the T cell repertoires of 500 to 800 subjects by immunosequencing and related them to cytomegalovirus serostatus. Roughly 5 DR-DQ haplotypes were handled as single units for association and clustering, since linkage in the cohort was strong. The number of donors typed differed by locus, with roughly 629-640 for A, B, C, DRB1 and DQB1, over 500 for DQA1, approximately 580 for DPA1, and around 460 for DPB1. Among about 400 genotyped donors of the cohort, an average of around 250,000 unique TCR beta nucleotide sequences was sequenced per donor, of which 15% to 20% were non-productive. In an earlier analysis of around 540 of the donors, high-throughput TCR beta sequencing was used to judge whether each TCR beta V gene segment behaved as functional or pseudogenic. HLA typing covered class I and class II loci at four-digit resolution. Donor age, sex, ethnicity and CMV serostatus were collected together with the repertoire data. What the authors observed across the whole study: In the study, 150 to 200 TCR beta chains were listed as associated with cytomegalovirus. Because counts were too low, 15 to 20 rarely observed V segments, including chromosome 9 orphons, were left out of the earlier analysis of 587 of the donors. In a later analysis, several top co-occurrence clusters were reported to appear linked to parvovirus B19, influenza, CMV and Epstein-Barr virus. When HLA alleles, especially DR and DQ, strongly co-occurred, attributing TCR associations to individual alleles was difficult. A further reported finding was that TCR beta sequences accurately predicted the HLA-A and HLA-B alleles for most subjects in the first cohort. In a later analysis, most CMV-associated TCR beta chains were found to appear HLA-restricted, with HLA associations seemingly driven largely by CMV exposure. Only TCR beta chains were sequenced in this cohort, and the absence of alpha or paired-chain data limited detectable features. Specific HLA alleles were associated with 18,000 or so TCR beta sequences at a false discovery rate of 0.05 in a later analysis. An association between a missense DCLRE1C variant and V-gene and J-gene trimming of TCR beta chains was found in a later genetic analysis and replicated in an independent cohort. Correlated functional status among segregating V segments might be attributable to linkage disequilibrium, but an unknown experimental factor could not be ruled out. A later analysis found that TCR association rates varied across HLA loci, with DRB1 alleles showing the most associated TCRs and HLA-C alleles the fewest. A few of the identified cytomegalovirus-associated TCR beta chains were confirmed in vitro to be specific for cytomegalovirus antigens. Some IMGT-functional V segments, including TRBV6-2 and TRBV6-3, could not be told apart with the 87-base-pair reads, so those segments were excluded. HLA typing was unavailable for some donors at each locus, so association tests used only the typed subset. Most TCR sequences were observed very rarely across donors, whereas some public TCRs were present in many individuals. According to a later genetic analysis, donors in an Asian-associated ancestry cluster had fewer N-insertions in productive TCRs than the roughly 670-donor mean. In an earlier analysis of some 540 of the donors, most TCR beta V segments appeared in productive rearrangements about 87% or about 30% of the time, broadly matching IMGT annotations. The sequencing pipeline was judged likely to have produced a cluster of highly shared sequence variants as a technical artifact. CMV serostatus was the only immune exposure information available for the cohort. Cytomegalovirus status was reported to be diagnosed by the classifier with high specificity and sensitivity in both the original and validation cohorts. The authors suggested that the approach could potentially be extended to other disease states and immunological phenotypes. In a later analysis, HLA-associated TCR beta chains showed more clonal expansion and lower generation probabilities than non-associated chains that were equally common. Roughly uniform sequencing depth across donors was assumed in presence/absence analyses, although this assumption may not hold.

The library was obtained by the immunoSEQ multiplex PCR assay. A mixture of 60 forward primers for TCR Vbeta segments and 13 reverse primers for TCR Jbeta segments was used in the multiplex PCR. The CDR3 region of rearranged TCR beta genes was amplified from genomic DNA by a multiplex PCR assay. The amplified TCR beta libraries were sequenced on the Illumina HiSeq System as 87-base-pair reads. For the original study's pipeline: Across the roughly 600 repertoires, a later analysis counted roughly 84 million unique TCR beta chains, around 11 million of which were shared by at least two donors. Raw reads were error-corrected and collapsed into unique sequences by a nearest-neighbor algorithm in which closely related sequences were merged to remove PCR and sequencing errors. To assign V, D and J gene segments, CDR3 sequences were aligned to IMGT reference sequences. Each retained sequence needed at least a six-nucleotide match to both a V gene segment and a J gene segment. Rearrangements were called productive when the CDR3 lacked stop codons and stayed in frame with V and J; all others were non-productive. Following IMGT convention, CDR3 was defined as the stretch from the second conserved V-encoded cysteine to the conserved J-encoded phenylalanine. Sequences without an unambiguous match to a single V gene segment were excluded from the earlier analysis of 500 to 700 of the donors. An earlier analysis of 587 of the donors called V segments functional above 56.7% productive rearrangements and segregating when the between-donor standard deviation exceeded 5%. A statistical classification framework was built to diagnose cytomegalovirus status from the catalog of TCR beta chain sequences. V and J gene assignment, in a later analysis, came from comparing TCR nucleotide sequences with IMGT/GENE-DB human TR gene sequences. A later analysis assigned CDR3 sequences and most-parsimonious VDJ recombination scenarios with the TCRdist pipeline. In a later analysis, every TCR beta chain was defined by the combination of its CDR3 amino acid sequence and its V-gene family, and reads without a unique V-gene family were dropped. A later analysis removed 500 to 650 highly shared, low-generation-probability nucleotide sequences to deal with suspected cross-contamination and a sequencing artifact. In a later analysis, a clonal expansion index for each public chain was calculated from normalized within-repertoire ranks of inferred template counts. A later analysis computed generation probabilities with a VDJ recombination model fitted to out-of-frame rearrangements, and checked the results against IGoR. Hypergeometric tests were used in a later analysis to score TCR-TCR, TCR-HLA and TCR-CMV co-occurrence, with a repertoire-size bias correction applied to the TCR pairs. In a later analysis, false discovery rates were estimated by permuting HLA or CMV assignments 20 times. In a later analysis, co-occurring TCRs were grouped with DBSCAN, and TCRdist sequence similarity was added when clustering was performed within HLA-allele-positive subsets. Repertoires with fewer than 30,000 or more than 120,000 public chains, plus five repertoires with anomalous nucleotide sharing, were excluded from co-occurrence clustering. Entries here come from immuneACCESS through TCRdb and include only in-frame sequences with V and J called. Some clones fail to appear in such tables; in the studies checked, an unresolved V gene covers under half of the shortfall, and the cause of the remainder is unknown. V and J calls and clone size follow that table, whereas D and trimming were derived from the DNA. Across this sample there are 160,000 or so clones, with less than 85% seen only once. The top ten clones comprise under 8% of the sample.

The cohort consisted of 650 to 850 healthy bone marrow donors. At the time of sampling, every cohort member was nominally healthy, though immune exposures that went unrecorded were likely present. The donor was CMV seropositive and was included in the group of about 290 seropositive cohort members. Every donor gave a peripheral blood sample, and the peripheral blood mononuclear cells from that sample were used for TCR beta sequencing. Genomic DNA was extracted from the blood cell samples with the Qiagen DNeasy Blood Extraction Kit. V was cut back by 6 bases and J by 5 bases, leaving a gap of 9 bases between them. Including cysteine and phenylalanine, the CDR3 has 12 amino acids. Kept here is only the CDR3 DNA, which spans 36 bases and is read in frame from base 1. The germline V gene (reference sequence) supplies CDR1 MNHNY and CDR2 SVGAGI. A remark on this clone: Its antigen has not been determined. Within one base of it there is no much larger clone, and no base qualities were kept. Other DNA sequences within the sample encode an identical CDR3.

The sequence was obtained from a woman aged 45 to 65 in good health and CMV-seropositive. Sequencing was done on a sample of PBMCs. The chain employs TRBV6-6 and TRBJ2-3; the D gene is not confidently resolved. The DNA sequence is given as TGTGCCAGCAGCCAAACTGGAGATACGCAGTATTTT. The encoded protein is CASSQTGDTQYF.